These 10 T cell receptor beta chains were all obtained from the same sample, sequenced in a study of tumor-infiltrating lymphocytes in primary liver carcinoma. Priming with a constant-region primer yielded TCR beta cDNA from around 0.45 ug total RNA. Each TCR beta library was derived from three nested multiplex PCR rounds that employed slightly modified ARM-PCR. TRBV1-TRBV30 forward primers and a C-beta reverse primer were used in the first two PCR rounds, which each ran for nine to ten cycles. One entry per CDR3 protein results from TCRdb running MiXCR on the multiplex PCR reads. The sample has about 120,000 distinct CDR3 sequences, less than 75% seen once. The roughly 18-34 mg bulk tissue piece was not sorted before simultaneous RNA and DNA extraction. The specimen sequenced was tumor-adjacent normal liver tissue. The receptors stem from a woman aged 55-69 years with primary liver carcinoma and hepatitis B virus infection.

Of note for this clonotype: The junction departs from germline at one end; a sequencing error may be responsible. The CDR3 reads CANTYISNYGHIF. CDR3 coding DNA: TGTGCCAACACTTATATAAGCAACTATGGCCACATCTTC. The rearrangement joins TRBV6-6 to TRBJ1-2, with D unclear. Germline-derived CDR1 and CDR2 are MNHNY and SVGAGI (reference sequence). This CDR3 has 13 residues.

The chain recombines TRBV11-2 with TRBJ2-7, with 9 positions matching TRBD2. After removal of 11 bases from V and 10 bases from J, the junction contained 18 bases not matched to a gene. Germline V gives CDR1 SGHAT, CDR2 FQNNGV. This CDR3 has 14 amino acids. CDR3 region: CADSQIAGVGEQYF. CDR3 DNA sequence: TGTGCCGACAGCCAAATAGCGGGAGTGGGCGAACAGTACTTC. The entire variable domain, with the rest obtained from reference TRBV11-2 and TRBJ2-7, is as follows: EAGVAQSPRYKIIEKRQSVAFWCNPISGHATLYWYQQILGQGPKLLIQFQNNGVVDDSQLPKDRFSAERLKGVDSTLKIQPAKLEDSAVYLCADSQIAGVGEQYFGPGTRLTVT.

To note about this clonotype: This clone may be a read error of a much larger clone one base away. The CDR3 loop is CASSPKPGASNQPQHF. The CDR3 DNA follows: TGTGCCAGCAGTCCAAAACCGGGAGCTAGCAATCAGCCCCAGCATTTT. This sequence joins TRBV12-3 or TRBV12-4 and TRBJ1-5; D is undetermined. V was pared by 5 bases and J by 0 bases, with 14 bases between. This CDR3 has 16 residues.

This clonotype was observed at least ten times. The rearrangement uses TRBV6-1 and TRBJ2-3; maybe TRBD1 (5 bases). The CDR3 length is 14 residues. Germline loops: CDR1 MNHNS, CDR2 SASEGT. The V and J ends lost 0 bases and 5 bases respectively, with 9 bases between them. Here the CDR3 reads CASSEAGDRDTQYF. The CDR3 DNA reads TGTGCCAGCAGTGAAGCCGGAGACAGAGATACGCAGTATTTT.

The V call is TRBV6-5, the J call TRBJ1-2, with D maybe TRBD1 (5 bases). The CDR3 totals 13 residues. The germline V and J ends were trimmed by 3 bases and 6 bases, with 11 bases remaining between them. Germline loops: CDR1 MNHEY, CDR2 SVGAGI. As DNA, the CDR3 is TGTGCCAGCAGTTATGGGACGGCCCATGGCTACACCTTC. It translates to CASSYGTAHGYTF.

This clonotype showed up just a few times. An end of the junction differs from the germline gene, which may be a read error. The chain uses TRBV11-2 and TRBJ2-5; D unresolved. The V gene's germline CDR1 is SGHAT and CDR2 FQNNGV. The CDR3 runs to 16 residues. The CDR3 sequence is CASSLDLRINEETQYF. The CDR3 region has the DNA TGTGCCAGCAGCTTAGATCTGAGGATTAACGAAGAGACCCAGTATTTC.

Worth noting for this clonotype: A much more abundant neighbour one base away suggests this may be a read error. This sequence joins TRBV7-9 and TRBJ2-7; 10 nucleotides agree with TRBD2. The CDR3 spans 16 residues. CDR1 SEHNR and CDR2 FQNEAQ come from the germline V gene (reference sequence). The CDR3 DNA reads as TGTGCCAGCAGCTTGGCTAGCGGGAGAATGCCCTACGAGCAGCACTTC. Its protein product is CASSLASGRMPYEQHF.

Within the sample, this clonotype is medium-sized. The DNA for the CDR3 is TGTGCCAGCAGCTTCAAAGGATGGGGGTACACTGAAGCTTTCTTT. This translates into CASSFKGWGYTEAFF. The chain links TRBV11-2 to TRBJ1-1; D might be TRBD1 (5 bases). The ends were cut back, 3 bases at V and 3 bases at J, with 14 bases in the middle. Germline CDR1 SGHAT, CDR2 FQNNGV. The CDR3 has 15 residues. The whole variable domain, remainder taken from reference TRBV11-2 and TRBJ1-1, is EAGVAQSPRYKIIEKRQSVAFWCNPISGHATLYWYQQILGQGPKLLIQFQNNGVVDDSQLPKDRFSAERLKGVDSTLKIQPAKLEDSAVYLCASSFKGWGYTEAFFGQGTRLTVV.

About this clonotype itself: The conserved closing phenylalanine or tryptophan is absent in this CDR3, likely reflecting a read error. As DNA, the CDR3 is TGTGTCAGCAGCTTAATTTGGGGCGGGAGTCGGTACAATGAGCAGTTCCTC. Protein: CVSSLIWGGSRYNEQFL. The gene calls are TRBV11-2 and TRBJ2-1; 7 positions match TRBD2. Germline V gene sequence: CDR1 SGHAT, CDR2 FQNNGV. The CDR3 has 17 amino acids.

This sequence joins TRBV7-3 and TRBJ2-1, with a possible D match to TRBD2 (5 bases). Trimming removed 5 bases from V and 0 bases from J, with 20 bases in between. The germline CDR1 and CDR2 sequences are SGHTA and FQGTGA. This CDR3 contains 18 residues. Here the CDR3 DNA reads TGTGCCAGCAGCCCCTCCGGTTTGAGGAGGAGCTCCTACAATGAGCAGTTCTTC. As protein: CASSPSGLRRSSYNEQFF.